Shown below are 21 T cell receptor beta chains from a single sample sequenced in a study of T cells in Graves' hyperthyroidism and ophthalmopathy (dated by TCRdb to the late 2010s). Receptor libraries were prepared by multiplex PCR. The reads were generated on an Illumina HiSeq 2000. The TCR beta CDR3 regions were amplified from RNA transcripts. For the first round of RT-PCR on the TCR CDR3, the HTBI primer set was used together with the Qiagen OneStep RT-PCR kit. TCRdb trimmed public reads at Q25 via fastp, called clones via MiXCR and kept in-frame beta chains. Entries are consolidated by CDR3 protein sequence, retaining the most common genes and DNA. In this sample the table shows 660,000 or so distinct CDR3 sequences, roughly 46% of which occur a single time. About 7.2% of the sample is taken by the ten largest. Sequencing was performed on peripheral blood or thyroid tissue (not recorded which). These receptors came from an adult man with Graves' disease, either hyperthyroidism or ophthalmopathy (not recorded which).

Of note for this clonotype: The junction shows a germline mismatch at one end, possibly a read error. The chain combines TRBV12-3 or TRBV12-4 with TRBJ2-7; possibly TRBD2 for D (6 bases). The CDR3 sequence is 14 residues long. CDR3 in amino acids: CASTPGTPGREQCF. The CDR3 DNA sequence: TGTGCCAGCACCCCGGGGACTCCTGGCCGGGAGCAGTGCTTC.

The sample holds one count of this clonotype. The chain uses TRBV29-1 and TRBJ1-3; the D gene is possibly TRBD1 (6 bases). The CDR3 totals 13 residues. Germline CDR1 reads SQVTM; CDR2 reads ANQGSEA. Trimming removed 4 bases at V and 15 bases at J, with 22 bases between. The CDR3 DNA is TGCAGCGTTGGAGAACAGGGATATGAAACACCATATTTT. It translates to CSVGEQGYETPYF.

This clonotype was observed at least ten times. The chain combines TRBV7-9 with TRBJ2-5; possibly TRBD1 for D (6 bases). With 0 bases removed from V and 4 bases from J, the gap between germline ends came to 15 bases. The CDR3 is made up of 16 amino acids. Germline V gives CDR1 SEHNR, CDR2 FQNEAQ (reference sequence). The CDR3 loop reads CASSLALRGIRETQYF. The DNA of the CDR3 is TGTGCCAGCAGCTTAGCGCTCAGGGGAATCCGAGAGACCCAGTACTTC.

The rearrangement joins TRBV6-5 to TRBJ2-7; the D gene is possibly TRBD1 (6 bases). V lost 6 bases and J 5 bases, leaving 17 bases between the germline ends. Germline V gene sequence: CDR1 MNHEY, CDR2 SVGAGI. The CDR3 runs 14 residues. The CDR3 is CASSPNTRGDEQYF. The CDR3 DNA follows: TGTGCCAGCAGCCCTAATACCAGGGGCGACGAGCAGTACTTC.

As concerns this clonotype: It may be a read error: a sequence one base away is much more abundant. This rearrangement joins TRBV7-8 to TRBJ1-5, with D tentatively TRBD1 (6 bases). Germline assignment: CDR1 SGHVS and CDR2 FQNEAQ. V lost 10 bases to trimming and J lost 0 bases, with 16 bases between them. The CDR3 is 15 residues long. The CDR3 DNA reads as TGTGCCACCCGGAGAGGGGGGGGTAGCAATCAGCCCCAGCATTTT. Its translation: CATRRGGGSNQPQHF.

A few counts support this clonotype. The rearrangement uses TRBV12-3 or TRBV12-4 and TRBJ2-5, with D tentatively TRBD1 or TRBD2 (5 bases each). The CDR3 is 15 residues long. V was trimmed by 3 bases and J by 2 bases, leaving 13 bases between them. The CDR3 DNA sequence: TGTGCCAGCAGTTTTGGTCCGGGACCACAAGAGACCCAGTACTTC. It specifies CASSFGPGPQETQYF.

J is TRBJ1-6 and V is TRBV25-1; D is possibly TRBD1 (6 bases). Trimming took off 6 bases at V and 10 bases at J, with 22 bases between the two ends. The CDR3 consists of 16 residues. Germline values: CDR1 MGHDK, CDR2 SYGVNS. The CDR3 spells CASSTRLRGQTSPLHF. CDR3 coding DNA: TGTGCCAGCAGCACCCGCCTTCGGGGGCAGACCTCACCCCTCCACTTT.

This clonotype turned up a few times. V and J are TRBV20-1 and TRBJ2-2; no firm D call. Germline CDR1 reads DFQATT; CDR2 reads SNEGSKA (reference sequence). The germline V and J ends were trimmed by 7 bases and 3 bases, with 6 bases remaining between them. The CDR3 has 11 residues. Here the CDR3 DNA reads TGCAGTGTCGCTGACACCGGGGAGCTGTTTTTT. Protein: CSVADTGELFF.

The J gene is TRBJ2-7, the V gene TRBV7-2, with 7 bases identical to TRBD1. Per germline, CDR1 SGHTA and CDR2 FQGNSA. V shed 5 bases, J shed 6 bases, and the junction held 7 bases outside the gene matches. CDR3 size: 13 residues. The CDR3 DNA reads TGTGCCAGCAGCCCCGGGGACAGTGTCGAGCAGTACTTC. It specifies CASSPGDSVEQYF.

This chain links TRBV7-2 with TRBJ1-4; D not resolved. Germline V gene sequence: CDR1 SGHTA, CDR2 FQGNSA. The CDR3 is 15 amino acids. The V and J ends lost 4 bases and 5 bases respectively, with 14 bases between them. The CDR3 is CASSSRTAGNEKLFF. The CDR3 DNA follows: TGTGCCAGCAGCTCAAGGACGGCTGGAAATGAAAAACTGTTTTTT.

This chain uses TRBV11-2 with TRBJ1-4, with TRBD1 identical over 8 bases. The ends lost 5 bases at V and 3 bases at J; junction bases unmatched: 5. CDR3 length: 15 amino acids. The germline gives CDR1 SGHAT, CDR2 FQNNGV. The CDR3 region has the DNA TGTGCCAGCAGCACCCGGGACAGGCCTAATGAAAAACTGTTTTTT. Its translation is CASSTRDRPNEKLFF.

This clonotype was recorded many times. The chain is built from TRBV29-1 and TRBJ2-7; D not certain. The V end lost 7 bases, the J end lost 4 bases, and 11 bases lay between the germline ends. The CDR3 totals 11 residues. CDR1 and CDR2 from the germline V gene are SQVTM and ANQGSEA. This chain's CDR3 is CSAMSSYEQYF. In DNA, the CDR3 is TGCAGCGCCATGTCTTCGTACGAGCAGTACTTC.

The CDR3 DNA sequence: TGTGCCAGCAGTTACCCTGAGAACGGATCCTATGGCTACACCTTC. Translated, it gives CASSYPENGSYGYTF. The J gene is TRBJ1-2, the V gene TRBV6-5; no clear D gene. The CDR3 contains 15 residues. The V gene's germline CDR1 is MNHEY and CDR2 SVGAGI. The ends were cut back, 2 bases at V and 4 bases at J, with 14 bases in the middle.

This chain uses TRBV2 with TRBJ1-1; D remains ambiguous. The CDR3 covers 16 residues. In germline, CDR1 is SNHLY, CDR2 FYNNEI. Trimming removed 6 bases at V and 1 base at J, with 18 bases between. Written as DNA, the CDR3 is TGTGCCAGCAGGCGGGTAGCGGGAGAGGGGAACACTGAAGCTTTCTTT. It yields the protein CASRRVAGEGNTEAFF.

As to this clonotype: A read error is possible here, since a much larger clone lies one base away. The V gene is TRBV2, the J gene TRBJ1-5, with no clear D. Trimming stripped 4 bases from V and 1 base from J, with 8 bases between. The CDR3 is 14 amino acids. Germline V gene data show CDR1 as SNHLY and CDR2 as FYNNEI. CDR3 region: CASSVAASNQPQHF. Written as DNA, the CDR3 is TGTGCCAGCAGTGTGGCGGCAAGCAATCAGCCCCAGCATTTT.

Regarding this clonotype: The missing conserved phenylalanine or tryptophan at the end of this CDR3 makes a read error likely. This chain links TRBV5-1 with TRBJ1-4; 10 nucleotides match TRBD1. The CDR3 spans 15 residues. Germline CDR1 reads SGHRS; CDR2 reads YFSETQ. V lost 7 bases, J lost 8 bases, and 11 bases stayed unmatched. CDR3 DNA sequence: TGCGCCAGCCGCGACGGGACAGGGGAGGGGGAAAAACTGTTTCTT. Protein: CASRDGTGEGEKLFL.

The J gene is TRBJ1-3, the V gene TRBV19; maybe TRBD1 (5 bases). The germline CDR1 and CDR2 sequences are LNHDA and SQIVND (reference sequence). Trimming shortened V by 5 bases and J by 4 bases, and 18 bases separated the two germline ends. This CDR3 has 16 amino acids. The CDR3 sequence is CASSPLLQASGNTIYF. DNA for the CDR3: TGTGCCAGTAGTCCCCTCCTACAGGCATCGGGAAACACCATATATTTT. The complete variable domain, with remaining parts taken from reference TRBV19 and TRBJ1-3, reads DGGITQSPKYLFRKEGQNVTLSCEQNLNHDAMYWYRQDPGQGLRLIYYSQIVNDFQKGDIAEGYSVSREKKESFPLTVTSAQKNPTAFYLCASSPLLQASGNTIYFGEGSWLTVV.

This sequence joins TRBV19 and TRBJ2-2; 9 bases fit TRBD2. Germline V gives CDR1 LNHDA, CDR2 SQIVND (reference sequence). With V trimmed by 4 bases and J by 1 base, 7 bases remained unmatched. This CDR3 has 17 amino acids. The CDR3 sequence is CASSTRLAAQNTGELFF. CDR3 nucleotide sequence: TGTGCCAGTAGTACACGACTAGCGGCCCAGAACACCGGGGAGCTGTTTTTT.

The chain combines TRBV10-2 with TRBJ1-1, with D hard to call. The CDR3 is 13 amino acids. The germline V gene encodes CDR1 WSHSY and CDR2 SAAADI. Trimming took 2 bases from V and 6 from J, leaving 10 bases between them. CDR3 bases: TGCGCCAGCAGTGAGAGAGGGCTCGCTGAAGCTTTCTTT. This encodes CASSERGLAEAFF.

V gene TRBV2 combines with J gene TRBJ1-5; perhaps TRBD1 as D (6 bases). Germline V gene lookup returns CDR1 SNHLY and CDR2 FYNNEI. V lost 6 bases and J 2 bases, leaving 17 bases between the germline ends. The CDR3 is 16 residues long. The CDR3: CASSGLAGGGNQPQHF. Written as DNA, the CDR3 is TGTGCCAGCAGCGGACTAGCGGGGGGCGGCAATCAGCCCCAGCATTTT.

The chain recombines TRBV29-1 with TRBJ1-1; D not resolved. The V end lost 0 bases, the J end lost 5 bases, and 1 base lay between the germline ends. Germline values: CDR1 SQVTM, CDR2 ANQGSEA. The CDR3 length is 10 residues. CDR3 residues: CSVEETEAFF. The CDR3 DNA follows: TGCAGCGTTGAAGAGACTGAAGCTTTCTTT.